This T cell receptor (beta chain) was sequenced in a study of T cells in Graves' hyperthyroidism and ophthalmopathy. Only a few counts were recorded for this clonotype. Regions amplified from RNA transcripts were the TCR beta CDR3 regions. HTBI primers were employed in a first-round RT-PCR of the TCR CDR3. TCRdb redid the calling of the multiplex PCR reads with MiXCR, one entry per CDR3 protein. The table lists fewer than 750,000 distinct CDR3 sequences, about 14% of them singletons. Per the germline V gene, CDR1 is MDHEN and CDR2 is SYDVKM. V was clipped by 5 bases and J by 2 bases, with 13 bases between them. CDR3 length: 15 residues. Clinical symptoms, serum thyroxine and TRAb, thyroid ultrasound and orbital computed tomography were used for the diagnoses.

Sequencing input: blood. The sequence was obtained from a woman aged 40-49 years with Graves' ophthalmopathy. V gene TRBV28 combines with J gene TRBJ1-3; D call uncertain. This CDR3 is CASSLVPVAGNTIYF. The CDR3 region has the DNA TGTGCCAGCAGTCTTGTCCCGGTGGCTGGAAACACCATATATTTT.